This T cell receptor (beta chain) was recorded in a study of shared clonotypes between healthy human individuals. General study findings and limits: Donors were few, which limited the genetic and exposure-history diversity represented.

Trimming left V 1 base short and J 8 bases short, with 5 bases between. This CDR3 is built from 11 residues. The germline V gene has CDR1 SEHNR and CDR2 FQNEAQ (reference sequence). Data came from immunoSEQ multiplex PCR; TCRdb stores just in-frame clones and leaves some out. There are over 2 million clones in the sample; approximately 95% occur only once, and 0.9% to 1.4% lies in the top ten. Naive CD8 populations comprised CD45RO-negative cells positively selected for CCR7, excluding terminally differentiated effector memory CD45RA+ cells. There are a few counts of this clone. What it recognizes is unknown. The identical CDR3 is also encoded by other nucleotide sequences in the sample.

This chain joins TRBV7-9 and TRBJ1-1; a weak D match, TRBD1 (5 bases). Sequenced sample: naive CD8+ T cells sorted from blood. This sequence was found in a man between 18 and 29 years old in good health. The CDR3 is CASSLGTEAFF. CDR3 bases: TGTGCCAGCAGCTTAGGGACAGAAGCTTTCTTT.